This entry lists 32 T cell receptor beta chains sequenced from one sample in a study of T cell repertoires in cytomegalovirus infection. No cognate antigen is known for these TCRs. TCRdb called the reads again in MiXCR, with one record for every CDR3 protein. The repertoire includes approximately 910,000 distinct CDR3 sequences, around 29% of them detected once, and more than 12% sits in the top ten. Sequenced here: cultured CD8+ T cells from PBMCs, sampled from culture after CMV antigen stimulation. All receptors come from a human donor in good health (CMV status not recorded). Some clones in this sample may be carry-over from other donors' samples.

J is TRBJ2-1 and V is TRBV10-1; 7 bases line up with TRBD2. CDR1 and CDR2 (germline): WNHNN, SYGVQD (reference sequence). This CDR3 has 15 residues. Trimming removed 5 bases from V and 5 bases from J; junction bases left unmatched: 9. The CDR3 sequence is CASSLQREIHNEQFF. The CDR3 DNA follows: TGCGCCAGCAGTTTGCAGCGGGAAATTCACAATGAGCAGTTCTTC.

This clonotype has just a few counts. The V gene is TRBV25-1, the J gene TRBJ1-3, with 8 bases aligning to TRBD1. CDR1 is MGHDK, CDR2 SYGVNS, per germline. Trimming removed 4 bases from V and 0 bases from J; junction bases left unmatched: 8. The CDR3 totals 17 residues. CDR3 DNA: TGTGCCAGCAGTGCATTTAGGACAGGGAGCTCTGGAAACACCATATATTTT. This gives the protein CASSAFRTGSSGNTIYF.

CDR3 bases: TGCGCCAGCAGCCAAGATCCCCCGAGACAGGGCCGTCAGCCCCAGCATTTT. It yields the protein CASSQDPPRQGRQPQHF. The chain joins TRBV4-1 to TRBJ1-5; 7 bases align to TRBD1. This CDR3 comprises 17 residues. Germline CDR1 is MGHRA and CDR2 is YSYEKL. V shed 0 bases, J shed 6 bases, and the junction held 11 bases outside the gene matches.

This sequence joins TRBV20-1 and TRBJ1-1; 9 nucleotides agree with TRBD1. CDR1 is DFQATT and CDR2 is SNEGSKA in the germline V gene (reference sequence). This CDR3 comprises 13 residues. The ends lost 5 bases at V and 1 base at J; junction bases unmatched: 2. CDR3 sequence: CSAQDRGNTEAFF. The CDR3, as DNA: TGCAGTGCTCAGGACAGGGGGAACACTGAAGCTTTCTTT.

The V and J genes are TRBV7-6 and TRBJ2-7, with TRBD1 as a possible D gene (6 bases). Trimming took 4 bases from V and 9 from J, leaving 25 bases between them. The germline V gene has CDR1 SGHVS and CDR2 FNYEAQ. CDR3 length equals 16 residues. The CDR3 sequence: CASSSETGMDRLGQYF. CDR3 nucleotide sequence: TGTGCCAGCAGCTCAGAAACAGGGATGGACCGATTAGGGCAGTACTTC.

This sequence joins TRBV2 and TRBJ2-1; D is ambiguous. Germline lookup yields CDR1 SNHLY and CDR2 FYNNEI. This CDR3 contains 15 residues. Trimming cost V 3 bases and J 7 bases, with 16 bases left between them. The CDR3 sequence: CASSDLEWVGNEQFF. The DNA of the CDR3 is TGTGCCAGCAGTGACCTGGAGTGGGTAGGGAATGAGCAGTTCTTC.

The sample holds many counts of this clonotype. The chain recombines TRBV7-8 with TRBJ1-2, with TRBD1 matching over 9 bases. V shed 2 bases, J shed 6 bases, and the junction held 13 bases outside the gene matches. The CDR3 spans 17 residues. The germline V gene encodes CDR1 SGHVS and CDR2 FQNEAQ. This chain's CDR3 is CASSLRTGVASGDGYTF. CDR3 in DNA: TGTGCCAGCAGCTTAAGGACAGGGGTCGCGTCTGGAGATGGCTACACCTTC.

This chain joins TRBV10-3 and TRBJ2-5; the match to TRBD2 covers 9 bases. The length of the CDR3 is 18 residues. Germline V lookup: CDR1 ENHRY, CDR2 SYGVKD. Trimming removed 6 bases from V and 2 bases from J; junction bases left unmatched: 16. The CDR3: CAISPSKRGAFIQETQYF. In DNA form, the CDR3 reads TGTGCCATCAGCCCATCCAAGCGGGGGGCCTTTATTCAAGAGACCCAGTACTTC.

This clonotype was seen a handful of times. This chain joins TRBV12-3 or TRBV12-4 and TRBJ2-3, with D possibly matching TRBD1 (6 bases). Trimming left V 7 bases short and J 6 bases short, with 14 bases between. The CDR3 loop spans 13 amino acids. For the CDR3, the DNA is TGTGCCAGCAATACAGGGTTTTTGGATACGCAGTATTTT. Residues: CASNTGFLDTQYF.

The chain has TRBV5-8 and TRBJ2-7, with D possibly TRBD2 on 5 matching bases. The CDR3 is 10 amino acids. The germline V gene encodes CDR1 SGHTS and CDR2 YDEGEE. V dropped 3 bases and J dropped 7 bases, with 5 bases sitting between them. In nucleotides, the CDR3 is TGTGCCAGCAGCTCGGGGGAGCAGTACGTC. Encoded protein: CASSSGEQYV.

This clonotype was counted only a few times. The chain couples TRBV19 to TRBJ1-1; D not resolved. CDR1 LNHDA and CDR2 SQIVND come from the germline V gene (reference sequence). The CDR3 is 13 amino acids. V lost 2 bases, J lost 1 base, and 5 bases lay in between. The CDR3 loop is CASSIHGNTEAFF. The CDR3 bases are TGTGCCAGTAGTATACATGGGAACACTGAAGCTTTCTTT.

This clonotype was counted once. The V gene is TRBV7-9, the J gene TRBJ1-2, with D possibly TRBD1 on 5 matching bases. V lost 5 bases and J lost 6, with 16 bases in between. CDR3 length equals 14 residues. The germline CDR1 and CDR2 sequences are SEHNR and FQNEAQ (reference sequence). Written as DNA, the CDR3 is TGTGCCAGCAGCATGTTTGGGGGACTGGATGGCTACACCTTC. This codes for CASSMFGGLDGYTF.

This clonotype was seen more than once but under ten times. CDR3 residues: CASSLDRLGPEAFF. The CDR3 nucleotides read TGTGCCAGCAGCCTCGACAGATTGGGTCCTGAAGCTTTCTTT. The V and J genes are TRBV7-9 and TRBJ1-1; a possible D gene is TRBD1 (5 bases). V gave up 5 bases and J gave up 6 bases, with 16 bases separating them. The CDR3 consists of 14 residues. CDR1 and CDR2 from the germline V gene are SEHNR and FQNEAQ (reference sequence). The complete variable domain, with remaining parts taken from reference TRBV7-9 and TRBJ1-1, reads DTGVSQNPRHKITKRGQNVTFRCDPISEHNRLYWYRQTLGQGPEFLTYFQNEAQLEKSRLLSDRFSAERPKGSFSTLEIQRTEQGDSAMYLCASSLDRLGPEAFFGQGTRLTVV.

This clonotype was found a few times. The gene calls are TRBV5-5 and TRBJ1-1; possibly TRBD1 for D (6 bases). V gave up 7 bases and J gave up 5 bases, with 21 bases separating them. The CDR3 is made up of 15 amino acids. Germline V lookup: CDR1 SGHKS, CDR2 YYEKEE (reference sequence). The CDR3 loop reads CASGSSRGGRTEAFF. In DNA, the CDR3 is TGTGCCAGCGGATCAAGTCGAGGGGGAAGAACTGAAGCTTTCTTT.

With respect to this clonotype: Just one base apart from a much larger clone, this may be a read error. Here the CDR3 reads CASSYSYGGAGELFF. The CDR3 DNA sequence: TGTGCCAGCAGTTACTCGTACGGGGGGGCCGGGGAGCTGTTTTTT. The V and J genes are TRBV6-5 and TRBJ2-2, with 8 bases lining up with TRBD2. From germline, CDR1 is MNHEY and CDR2 SVGAGI. The V gene end was trimmed by 0 bases and the J gene end by 6 bases; junction bases not matched to a gene: 3. The CDR3 length is 15 residues.

This clonotype was seen just once. The chain joins TRBV2 to TRBJ2-3, with 7 bases fitting TRBD1. CDR1 and CDR2 from the germline V gene are SNHLY and FYNNEI. CDR3 length: 16 amino acids. The V and J ends lost 10 bases and 4 bases, in that order; junction bases with no gene match: 17. The CDR3 is CAIDRVSDSIADTQYF. The CDR3 DNA reads TGTGCCATCGACAGGGTCTCGGACTCCATCGCAGATACGCAGTATTTT.

The V and J genes are TRBV10-3 and TRBJ2-4; D perhaps matches TRBD2 (5 bases). The V and J ends lost 5 bases and 2 bases respectively, with 10 bases between them. CDR3 length: 14 residues. Germline loops: CDR1 ENHRY, CDR2 SYGVKD. The CDR3 is CAISKGDPKNIQYF. CDR3 DNA: TGTGCCATCAGTAAGGGAGACCCCAAAAACATTCAGTACTTC.

The chain couples TRBV28 to TRBJ2-3; 13 bases are a match to TRBD2. Germline CDR1 MDHEN, CDR2 SYDVKM. This CDR3 comprises 18 residues. V shed 4 bases and J 3 bases; nucleotides not matched to a gene: 10. The CDR3 loop reads CASSYVTSGGALTDTQYF. The CDR3 bases are TGTGCCAGCAGTTATGTTACTAGCGGGGGGGCCCTGACAGATACGCAGTATTTT.

This clonotype was counted between two and nine times. The rearrangement links TRBV6-5 to TRBJ2-1; tentatively, D is TRBD1 (6 bases). The germline V gene encodes CDR1 MNHEY and CDR2 SVGAGI. The CDR3 length is 15 residues. Trimming cost V 5 bases and J 0 bases, with 11 bases left between them. DNA for the CDR3: TGTGCCAGCAGTCCAGGGGTACCCTCCTACAATGAGCAGTTCTTC. It yields the protein CASSPGVPSYNEQFF.

The chain has TRBV20-1 and TRBJ2-1, with 11 bases identical to TRBD2. Per the germline V gene, CDR1 is DFQATT and CDR2 is SNEGSKA (reference sequence). The trim removed 0 bases at V and 6 bases at J, leaving 7 bases unmatched. The CDR3 spans 16 residues. DNA of the CDR3: TGCAGTGCTAGAGATATGGTAGCGGGGGGGCCCAATGAGCAGTTCTTC. The encoded protein is CSARDMVAGGPNEQFF.

Worth noting for this clonotype: One end of the junction varies from germline; a read error may be responsible. The chain employs TRBV27 and TRBJ2-7; 8 nucleotides match TRBD1. The CDR3 is 14 amino acids. Germline V gene lookup returns CDR1 MNHEY and CDR2 SMNVEV (reference sequence). The CDR3 is CASSWGQASSEQYF. The CDR3, as DNA: TGTGCCAGCAGTTGGGGACAGGCCTCCTCCGAGCAGTACTTC.

The V call is TRBV6-6, the J call TRBJ1-1; 8 bases align to TRBD1. Germline V gene sequence: CDR1 MNHNY, CDR2 SVGAGI (reference sequence). The CDR3 sequence is 14 residues long. V shed 6 bases and J 3 bases; nucleotides not matched to a gene: 6. CDR3 sequence: CASRGTGGDTEAFF. The CDR3 DNA reads as TGTGCCAGCAGGGGAACAGGGGGGGACACTGAAGCTTTCTTT.

The rearrangement joins TRBV15 to TRBJ1-5, with 9 bases fitting TRBD1. This CDR3 comprises 19 residues. The V gene's germline CDR1 is LNHNV and CDR2 YYDKDF (reference sequence). Losses at the gene ends were 0 bases for V and 0 bases for J; bases not matched to a gene: 9. CDR3: CATSRDYRGLGGSNQPQHF. The CDR3 region has the DNA TGTGCCACCAGCAGAGATTACAGGGGGCTAGGAGGTAGCAATCAGCCCCAGCATTTT.

This clonotype occurred many times. The J gene is TRBJ2-7, the V gene TRBV7-8; D is ambiguous. Deletions cut 0 bases from V and 3 bases from J, with 3 bases between. The CDR3 has 12 residues. From germline, CDR1 is SGHVS and CDR2 FQNEAQ. This CDR3 reads CASSLAYYEQYF. CDR3 in DNA: TGTGCCAGCAGCTTAGCTTACTACGAGCAGTACTTC.

This chain links TRBV20-1 with TRBJ1-2, with D possibly being TRBD1 (5 bases). V was shortened by 8 bases and J by 8 bases, with 21 bases between the two germline ends. This CDR3 has 13 amino acids. Germline V CDR1 and CDR2: DFQATT, SNEGSKA (reference sequence). DNA of the CDR3: TGCAGTTTTACCGGGACGGGGAAGGGAGGCTACACCTTC. Translated, it gives CSFTGTGKGGYTF.

The chain joins TRBV6-6 to TRBJ2-7; a weak D match, TRBD1 (6 bases). The V gene lost 7 bases and the J gene lost 6 bases, with 13 bases spanning the gap. CDR1 is MNHNY, CDR2 SVGAGI, per germline (reference sequence). There are 12 residues in the CDR3. The CDR3 region has the DNA TGTGCCAGCACAGGGGAGTATGGCGAGCAGTACTTC. Protein: CASTGEYGEQYF.

To note about this clonotype: The junction differs from germline at one of its ends, possibly a read error. The chain carries TRBV5-6 and TRBJ2-1; D unresolved. Germline values: CDR1 SGHDT, CDR2 YYEEEE. CDR3 length equals 16 residues. The CDR3 nucleotides are TGTGCCAACAGCTTGGCGCCGGGCAGTTCCTACAATGAGCAGTTCTTC. It yields the protein CANSLAPGSSYNEQFF.

This clonotype was seen a handful of times. The rearrangement links TRBV7-8 to TRBJ2-1; D possibly corresponds to TRBD1 (8 bases). Germline CDR1 is SGHVS and CDR2 is FQNEAQ. The CDR3 totals 15 residues. V was trimmed by 5 bases and J by 9 bases, leaving 20 bases between them. Here the CDR3 DNA reads TGTGCCAGCAGCGGGGGGGAACAGGGGGTGATTGAGCAGTTCTTC. Its translation is CASSGGEQGVIEQFF.

The chain employs TRBV6-1 and TRBJ2-5; D is possibly TRBD2 (7 bases). Trimming took 3 bases from V and 5 from J, leaving 13 bases between them. Per the germline V gene, CDR1 is MNHNS and CDR2 is SASEGT. This CDR3 region has 14 residues. Written as DNA, the CDR3 is TGTGCCAGCAGTGAGTCAGGGGAGGGGGAGACCCAGTACTTC. The encoded protein is CASSESGEGETQYF.

This clonotype was observed a handful of times. The chain carries TRBV6-2 or TRBV6-3 and TRBJ2-2; TRBD2 matches at 11 bases. Germline values: CDR1 MNHEY, CDR2 SVGEGT. CDR3 size: 15 residues. The ends lost 6 bases at V and 3 bases at J; junction bases unmatched: 3. The CDR3 loop reads CASRELAGDTGELFF. In nucleotides, the CDR3 is TGTGCCAGCAGAGAACTAGCGGGGGACACCGGGGAGCTGTTTTTT.

The rearrangement links TRBV28 to TRBJ2-3; maybe TRBD2 (6 bases). Germline V CDR1 and CDR2: MDHEN, SYDVKM. Trimming removed 4 bases from V and 0 bases from J, with 14 bases in between. The CDR3 is 16 amino acids. CDR3 DNA sequence: TGTGCCAGCAGTTGGATGGGGGGAGTAAGCACAGATACGCAGTATTTT. Translation gives CASSWMGGVSTDTQYF.

The gene calls are TRBV25-1 and TRBJ1-6; D is unresolved. Germline V gene sequence: CDR1 MGHDK, CDR2 SYGVNS. The CDR3 loop spans 15 amino acids. The V gene lost 2 bases and the J gene lost 9 bases, with 14 bases spanning the gap. CDR3 coding DNA: TGTGCCAGCAGTGAAAAGGGAGCGCTTCGTTCACCCCTCCACTTT. Its protein product is CASSEKGALRSPLHF.